The TCR beta chain under discussion was sequenced for a study of cytomegalovirus exposure and HLA in healthy donors (dated by TCRdb to 2016 to 2017). About the full investigation: An earlier analysis of approximately 640 of the donors reported 276 Gb of sequence data and around 120 million unique TCR beta sequences from about 179 million T cells. Genome-wide SNP genotypes for about three fifths of the roughly 670 donors were used in a later genetic analysis, which treated that subset as a discovery cohort. About five DR-DQ haplotypes were treated as single units for association and clustering because of strong linkage in the cohort. On average, around 200,000 unique TCR beta nucleotide sequences were sequenced per donor among fewer than 500 genotyped donors of the cohort, with roughly 18% of those sequences being non-productive. Typing coverage differed by locus: A, B, C, DRB1 and DQB1 were typed in roughly 620-630 donors, DQA1 in around 500, DPA1 in around 610, and DPB1 in roughly 470. Class I and class II HLA loci were covered by the typing at four-digit resolution. Rather than drawing on any new phenotypic data, the later analysis identified candidate immune exposures from TCR beta sequences and the way those sequences occurred across donors. The study profiled the T cell repertoires of hundreds of subjects by immunosequencing and related them to cytomegalovirus serostatus. Donor age, sex, ethnicity and CMV serostatus were collected together with the repertoire data. Of the roughly 400 genotyped donors, 81% fell in the genetic ancestry cluster associated with self-reported Caucasian donors. An earlier analysis of roughly 580 of the donors used high-throughput TCR beta sequencing to judge whether each TCR beta V gene segment behaved as functional or pseudogenic. The aim of the study was to test whether cataloging public T cell receptors could identify signatures of past pathogen exposure. To study patterns of TCR occurrence, a later analysis re-analyzed previously published TCR beta repertoires from 650 to 750 donors and added high-resolution HLA genotyping. Approximately 300 gigabases of sequencing data and approximately 84 million unique TCR sequences were included in an early release covering around 650 HLA-typed donors. Besides the first cohort of about 730 subjects, a separate validation cohort made up of 120 different subjects was used. The study combined high-throughput TCR immunosequencing, statistical association of individual TCRs with disease status, and machine learning to predict cytomegalovirus infection status. All discovery cohort repertoires had been generated on a single sequencing platform. Study-level results and caveats: Because counts were too low, roughly 16 rarely observed V segments, including chromosome 9 orphons, were excluded from the earlier analysis of 587 of the donors. A few of the identified cytomegalovirus-associated TCR beta chains were confirmed in vitro to be specific for cytomegalovirus antigens. The classifier was reported to diagnose cytomegalovirus status with high specificity and sensitivity in both the original cohort and the validation cohort. A later genetic analysis reported fewer N-insertions in productive TCRs among donors in an Asian-associated ancestry cluster than the roughly 700-donor mean. While some public TCRs were present in many individuals, most TCR sequences turned up only very rarely across donors. The only immune exposure information available for the cohort was CMV serostatus. It was suggested by the authors that the approach could potentially be generalized to other disease states and immunological phenotypes. Several of the top co-occurrence clusters appeared to be linked to parvovirus B19, influenza, CMV and Epstein-Barr virus, according to a later analysis. The cohort was sequenced for TCR beta chains only, and without alpha or paired-chain data the features that could be detected were limited. Linkage disequilibrium might explain the correlated functional status among segregating V segments, but an unknown experimental factor could not be ruled out. According to a later analysis, TCR association rates differed among HLA loci, with DRB1 alleles showing the most associated TCRs and HLA-C alleles showing the fewest. When HLA alleles, especially DR and DQ, strongly co-occurred, attributing TCR associations to individual alleles was difficult. Most CMV-associated TCR beta chains appeared to be HLA-restricted in a later analysis, and the HLA associations seemed to be driven largely by CMV exposure. Presence/absence analyses assumed roughly uniform sequencing depth across donors, an assumption that may not hold. Because the 87-base-pair reads could not distinguish some IMGT-functional V segments, including TRBV6-2 and TRBV6-3, those segments were excluded. At a false discovery rate of 0.05, a later analysis linked 16,951 TCR beta sequences to specific HLA alleles. Because HLA typing was unavailable for some donors at each locus, only the typed subset was used in association tests. V-gene and J-gene trimming of TCR beta chains was associated with a missense DCLRE1C variant in a later genetic analysis, and the association was replicated in an independent cohort. A further reported finding was that TCR beta sequences accurately predicted the HLA-A and HLA-B alleles for most subjects in the first cohort. A group of highly shared sequence variants was considered likely to be a technical artifact of the sequencing pipeline. The study gave a list of 150 to 200 TCR beta chains associated with cytomegalovirus. Compared with equally common non-associated chains, HLA-associated TCR beta chains in a later analysis were more clonally expanded and had lower generation probabilities. An earlier analysis of roughly 570 of the donors showed that most TCR beta V segments appeared in productive rearrangements either about 87% or about 30% of the time, which broadly matched IMGT annotations.

In the case of this clone: The antigen it recognizes is unknown. There are no base qualities to consult, and no much larger clone falls within one base.

The cohort comprised approximately 700 healthy bone marrow donors. At the time of sampling, all cohort members were nominally healthy, though unrecorded immune exposures were likely present. The donor was CMV seropositive and was included in the group of almost 300 seropositive cohort members. A peripheral blood sample was provided by each donor, and peripheral blood mononuclear cells were used for TCR beta sequencing. The Qiagen DNeasy Blood Extraction Kit was used to extract genomic DNA from the blood cell samples. Looking up the germline V gene yields CDR1 SGDLS and CDR2 YYNGEE. Trimming leaves V shorter by 0 bases and J shorter by 4 bases, with the junction holding 8 bases beyond the gene matches. Including cysteine and phenylalanine, the CDR3 has 16 amino acids. Only the CDR3 DNA is retained, 48 bases long and in frame from the first base. Receptor amplification or capture employed the immunoSEQ multiplex PCR assay. The multiplex PCR relied on a mix of 60 forward primers for TCR Vbeta segments and 13 reverse primers for TCR Jbeta segments. Amplification of the CDR3 region of rearranged TCR beta genes was performed with a multiplex PCR assay on genomic DNA. The amplified TCR beta libraries were sequenced on the Illumina HiSeq System as 87-base-pair reads. Per the authors' processing: A later analysis tallied tens of millions of unique TCR beta chains across the 700 or so repertoires, and approximately 11 million of those chains were shared by two or more donors. A nearest-neighbor algorithm error-corrected the raw reads and collapsed the reads into unique sequences, merging closely related sequences to remove PCR and sequencing errors. V, D and J gene segments were assigned by aligning CDR3 sequences to IMGT reference sequences. For a sequence to be retained, a match of at least six nucleotides was required to both a V gene segment and a J gene segment. Rearrangements were classified as productive when the CDR3 lacked stop codons and remained in frame with V and J, and all other rearrangements were classified as non-productive. CDR3 was defined according to IMGT convention as the region running from the second conserved V-encoded cysteine to the conserved J-encoded phenylalanine. Sequences without an unambiguous match to a single V gene segment were excluded from the earlier analysis of approximately 560 of the donors. An earlier analysis of just under 600 of the donors called V segments functional above 56.7% productive rearrangements and segregating when the between-donor standard deviation exceeded 5%. A statistical classification framework was built to diagnose cytomegalovirus status from the catalog of TCR beta chain sequences. A later analysis assigned V and J genes by comparing TCR nucleotide sequences with IMGT/GENE-DB human TR gene sequences. Using the TCRdist pipeline, a later analysis assigned CDR3 sequences along with most-parsimonious VDJ recombination scenarios. In a later analysis, each TCR beta chain was defined by its CDR3 amino acid sequence together with its V-gene family, and reads without a unique V-gene family were excluded. A later analysis removed 592 highly shared, low-generation-probability nucleotide sequences to deal with suspected cross-contamination and a sequencing artifact. For each public chain, a later analysis derived a clonal expansion index from normalized ranks of inferred template counts within each repertoire. Generation probabilities in a later analysis came from a VDJ recombination model fitted to out-of-frame rearrangements, and those results were checked against IGoR. In a later analysis, TCR-TCR, TCR-HLA and TCR-CMV co-occurrence was scored with hypergeometric tests, and a repertoire-size bias correction was applied to TCR pairs. To estimate false discovery rates, a later analysis permuted the HLA or CMV assignments 20 times. A later analysis grouped co-occurring TCRs with DBSCAN, adding TCRdist sequence similarity when clustering within HLA-allele-positive subsets. Repertoires with fewer than 30,000 or more than 120,000 public chains, plus five repertoires with anomalous nucleotide sharing, were excluded from co-occurrence clustering. Imported from immuneACCESS, the table was reduced by TCRdb to in-frame sequences with V and J called. These copies leave out some clones; in studies compared against another copy, an unresolved V gene accounts for under half, and the cause of the remainder is not known. V and J calls and clone size follow that table, whereas D and trimming were derived from the DNA. The sample table lists a few hundred thousand clones, over 65% of them with a count of one. Roughly 2.5% of the sample is held by the ten biggest clonotypes.

The sample comprised PBMCs. Recombination connected TRBV9 to TRBJ2-5; TRBD2 matches 8 bases in the middle. This receptor was obtained from a woman in her fifties or sixties in good health and CMV-seropositive. At the DNA level, the sequence is TGTGCCAGCAGCGTAGCGGGGGGGATCGATCGAGAGACCCAGTACTTC. Translated, it reads CASSVAGGIDRETQYF.